This T cell receptor (beta chain) was captured in a study of T-cell memory formation after mild COVID-19. Study information: The two donors had largely donor-specific TCR clusters.

Germline CDR1 reads LNHDA; CDR2 reads SQIVND (reference sequence). The CDR3 runs to 13 residues. The V end was cut by 11 bases, the J end by 4 bases, with 17 bases between. This clonotype was observed a few times. Via MiXCR, TCRdb re-called the 5' RACE reads, giving one row per CDR3 protein. The sample holds about 400,000 distinct CDR3 sequences, 23% seen once. This chain joins TRBV19 and TRBJ1-1; weak D call: TRBD1 (6 bases). Input material: PBMCs or a T cell subset sorted from them (not recorded which). This sequence was found in an adult woman who had mild COVID-19 (a few samples of this study predate the infection). Cell type and time point are not known. DNA of the CDR3: TGTGCCGCGGTCGCGGTAGGGGGCACTGAAGCTTTCTTT. It encodes CAAVAVGGTEAFF.